This T cell receptor (beta chain) was identified in a study of blood T cell repertoires in COVID-19. Germline values: CDR1 SNHLY, CDR2 FYNNEI. V lost 8 bases and J lost 1, with 15 bases in between. This CDR3 spans 14 amino acids. Sequencing used immunoSEQ multiplex PCR; TCRdb keeps in-frame clones, though not all of them. The sample contains 45,000 to 60,000 clones, approximately 90% of which appear only once. The material sequenced was peripheral blood. The receptor's source is a man aged 45-65 years with acute or convalescent COVID-19. The chain links TRBV2 to TRBJ2-7; TRBD1 is a possible D gene (6 bases). CDR3: CASRWQGSSYEQYF. For the CDR3, the DNA is TGTGCCAGCCGGTGGCAGGGGAGTTCCTACGAGCAGTACTTC.